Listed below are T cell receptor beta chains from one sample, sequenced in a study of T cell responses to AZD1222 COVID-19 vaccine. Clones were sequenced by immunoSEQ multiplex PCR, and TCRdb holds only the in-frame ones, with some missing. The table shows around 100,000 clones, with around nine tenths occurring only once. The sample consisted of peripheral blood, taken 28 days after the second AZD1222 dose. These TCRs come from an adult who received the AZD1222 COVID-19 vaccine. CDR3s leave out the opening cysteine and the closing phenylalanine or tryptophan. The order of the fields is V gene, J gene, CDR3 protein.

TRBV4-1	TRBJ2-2	ASSQEGQGENTGELF
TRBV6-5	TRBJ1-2	ASSYSRQAHYGYT
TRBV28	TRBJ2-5	ASSSTGFYQETQY
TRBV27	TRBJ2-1	ASSPGLAGGFTYNEQF
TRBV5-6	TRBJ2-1	ASSLYDRPYNEQF
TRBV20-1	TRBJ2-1	SASLYSSYNEQF
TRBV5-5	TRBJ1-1	ASSSDRVRTNTEAF
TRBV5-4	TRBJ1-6	ASGAGGRYPYSPLH
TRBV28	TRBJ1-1	ASGTETEAF
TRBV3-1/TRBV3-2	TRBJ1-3	ASSQVVGRQAGNTIY
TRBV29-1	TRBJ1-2	SVRSGNYGYT
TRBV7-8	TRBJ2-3	ASSPKLRQGGTDTQY
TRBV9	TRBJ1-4	ASSAIQGAFGEKLF
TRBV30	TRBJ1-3	AWSGLVTVSGNTIY
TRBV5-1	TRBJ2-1	ASSPVTSGSGEQF
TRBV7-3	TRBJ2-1	ASSSGTSGRASYNEQF
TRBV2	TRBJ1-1	ASRAGGTEAF
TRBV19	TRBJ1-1	ASSEYRGLSTEAF
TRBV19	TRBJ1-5	ASRVKAYSNQPQH
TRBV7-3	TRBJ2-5	ASSHTGNPQETQY
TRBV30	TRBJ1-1	AWDGMNTEAF
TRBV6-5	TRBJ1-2	ASSRVPRFDGYT
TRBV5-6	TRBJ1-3	ASSLVSSSGNTIY
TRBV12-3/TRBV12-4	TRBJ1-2	ASSLAQGYGYT
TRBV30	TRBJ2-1	AWKGGTGGYYNEQF
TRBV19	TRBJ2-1	ASRPGQDHNEQF
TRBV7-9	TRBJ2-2	ASSFRQGIHTGELF
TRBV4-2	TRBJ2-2	ASRASGSSGELF
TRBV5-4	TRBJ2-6	ASSLSSGTTGANVLT
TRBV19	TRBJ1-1	ASSPQGSLEAF
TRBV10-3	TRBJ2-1	AIKEPSDRGSFNEQF
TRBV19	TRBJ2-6	ANSRLRDRASGANVLT
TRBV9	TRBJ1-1	ATSPREQMNTEAF
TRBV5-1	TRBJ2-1	ASSLAVAGAYNEQF
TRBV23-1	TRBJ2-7	ASSQSSGTGNLYEQY
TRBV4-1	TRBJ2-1	ASSQDRRSGSVNEQF
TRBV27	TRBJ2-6	ASTTGSGANVLT
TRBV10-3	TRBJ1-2	ATHPGHGPGGYT